The rows below give T cell receptor beta chains drawn from one sample of a study of blood T cells in healthy people across ages. TCRdb re-derived calls from the 5' RACE reads in MiXCR, one entry per CDR3 protein. The sample consists of over a million distinct CDR3 sequences, approximately 43% of them appearing once. The source material was blood. These receptor sequences come from a woman between 18 and 29 years old in good health. The CDR3 runs from the conserved cysteine through the conserved F or W.

V gene,J gene,CDR3 protein
TRBV28,TRBJ2-3,CASSLKQAADTQYF
TRBV20-1,TRBJ1-2,CSAQLGFRYGYTF
TRBV12-3/TRBV12-4,TRBJ2-7,CASKPQNSYEQYF
TRBV6-2/TRBV6-3,TRBJ2-7,CASRGSGIYEQYF
TRBV4-2,TRBJ2-1,CASSPDYSYNEQFF
TRBV29-1,TRBJ2-1,CSARTSGSFGEQFF
TRBV10-3,TRBJ1-1,CAISDPDRVGTEAFF
TRBV6-5,TRBJ2-1,CASRVGHYNEQFF
TRBV10-3,TRBJ2-1,CAISERGQGYNEQFF
TRBV4-1,TRBJ2-1,CASSQPTESYNEQFF
TRBV20-1,TRBJ2-5,CSASRPPNEQYF
TRBV27,TRBJ2-3,CASSLSPASGGTDTQYF
TRBV4-3,TRBJ2-1,CASSQGGSSYNEQFF
TRBV28,TRBJ2-3,CASTRLAGEGTDTQYF
TRBV7-9,TRBJ1-1,CASSSHWGMRDTEAFF
TRBV15,TRBJ2-4,CATSRDLARNIQYF
TRBV18,TRBJ2-7,CASSPGTSGGPKFYEQYF
TRBV20-1,TRBJ2-3,CSASPPWGTDTQYF
TRBV12-3/TRBV12-4,TRBJ2-1,CASSQTSVYEQFF
TRBV7-9,TRBJ2-2,CASSPRSRTGELFF
TRBV25-1,TRBJ1-2,CASSELGGSAYGYTF
TRBV13,TRBJ2-5,CASSWITSDQETQYF
TRBV5-1,TRBJ1-2,CASSWGDRAGYTF
TRBV6-1,TRBJ1-2,CASSEALQGVDYGYTF
TRBV29-1,TRBJ2-7,CSVGRTYEQYF
TRBV2,TRBJ2-2,CASGKGTGVGELFF
TRBV3-1,TRBJ1-1,CASSQDWGSRGTEAFF
TRBV12-3/TRBV12-4,TRBJ2-1,CASSLALAMMANEQFF